The source of this T cell receptor (beta chain) is a study of shared clonotypes between healthy human individuals. About the study: Serving as donors were a couple of women and a few men, whose ages spanned 18 to 49. Study-wide results and limits: Shared clonotypes: 4.5% to 6% naive CD4, around 3.7% naive CD8, 2.3% memory CD4, approximately 0.4% memory CD8.

Sequenced by immunoSEQ multiplex PCR; TCRdb stores in-frame clones only, minus some. The sample contains 1,100,000 or so clones, about four fifths of which appear only once. CDR1 is SGHTA and CDR2 is FQGNSA in the germline V gene. The CDR3 consists of 16 residues. Trimming took 4 bases from V and 8 from J; bases not matched to a gene: 8. With respect to this clone: No antigen is known for it.

The rearrangement links TRBV7-2 to TRBJ2-1; 13 nucleotides agree with TRBD2. Sequencing input: memory CD4+ T cells from PBMCs. Subset described: CD45RA-negative fraction. The receptor comes from a man aged 18 to 29 in good health. Some clones in this sample may be carry-over from other donors' samples. The CDR3 here is CASSSRTSGRTDEQFF. In nucleotides, the CDR3 is TGTGCCAGCAGCTCAAGGACTAGCGGGAGAACGGATGAGCAGTTCTTC.